Below, 23 T cell receptor beta chains from the same sample are listed, as sequenced in a study of cytomegalovirus exposure and HLA in healthy donors. The PCR made use of 60 Vbeta and 13 Jbeta primers. The method was immunoSEQ multiplex PCR; TCRdb's version includes in-frame clones alone and lacks a portion of them. The profile shows about 140,000 clones, about 84% of them singletons. The sample was PBMCs. The origin of the receptors is a male donor in good health and CMV-seronegative.

The V call is TRBV5-6, the J call TRBJ2-5; perhaps TRBD1 as D (5 bases). CDR1 is SGHDT, CDR2 YYEEEE, per germline. CDR3 length: 15 residues. V was trimmed by 4 bases and J by 2 bases, leaving 15 bases between them. The DNA of the CDR3 is TGTGCCAGCAGCCCCGGACAACTCATACAAGAGACCCAGTACTTC. This codes for CASSPGQLIQETQYF.

The V call is TRBV5-6, the J call TRBJ2-1; TRBD2 matches at 10 bases. CDR1 is SGHDT and CDR2 is YYEEEE in the germline V gene. The CDR3 runs to 15 residues. Trimming took 3 bases from V and 4 from J; bases not matched to a gene: 4. DNA of the CDR3: TGTGCCAGCAGCTCGGGACTAGCGAATTACAATGAGCAGTTCTTC. This translates into CASSSGLANYNEQFF.

This chain uses TRBV30 with TRBJ2-4; tentatively, D is TRBD2 (5 bases). The CDR3 totals 14 residues. Germline values: CDR1 GTSNPN, CDR2 SVGIG (reference sequence). V shed 0 bases and J shed 1 base, with 7 bases lying between them. The CDR3, as DNA: TGTGCCTGGAGTGTTGGCGGGGCCAAAAACATTCAGTACTTC. Amino acids: CAWSVGGAKNIQYF.

The rearrangement uses TRBV5-1 and TRBJ2-1, with a weak D call TRBD2 (7 bases). V was pared by 4 bases and J by 10 bases, with 12 bases between. Germline values: CDR1 SGHRS, CDR2 YFSETQ. The CDR3 is 12 residues long. This CDR3 reads CASSVQGGEQFF. The CDR3 nucleotides are TGCGCCAGCAGCGTACAGGGAGGGGAGCAGTTCTTC.

The chain is built from TRBV9 and TRBJ2-3, with 7 bases identical to TRBD2. The V segment lost 4 bases and the J segment 1 base; nucleotides outside the gene matches: 6. CDR3 size: 15 residues. Germline loops: CDR1 SGDLS, CDR2 YYNGEE. This CDR3 reads CASSLRDYRTDTQYF. CDR3 sequence (DNA): TGTGCCAGCAGCCTCCGGGACTACCGCACAGATACGCAGTATTTT.

Comment on this clone: Different DNA sequences within this sample yield the same CDR3. The V and J genes are TRBV6-5 and TRBJ2-3; TRBD2 matches 9 bases. Germline V gene lookup returns CDR1 MNHEY and CDR2 SVGAGI. Germline trimming cut 5 bases from V and 3 bases from J; bases unmatched to any gene: 6. The CDR3 consists of 15 residues. The CDR3 coding sequence is TGTGCCAGCAGTAACCCGCTAGCGGGGACAGATACGCAGTATTTT. It translates to CASSNPLAGTDTQYF.

V usage is TRBV7-8 and J usage is TRBJ1-2; TRBD1 aligns across 9 bases. The CDR3 sequence is 14 residues long. The ends lost 5 bases at V and 7 bases at J; junction bases unmatched: 8. Germline CDR1 reads SGHVS; CDR2 reads FQNEAQ. In DNA form, the CDR3 reads TGTGCCAGCAGCCCTACAGGGGGCTTTGGTGGCTACACCTTC. Residues: CASSPTGGFGGYTF. The variable domain in full, with the rest retrieved from reference TRBV7-8 and TRBJ1-2, is GAGVSQSPRYKVAKRGQDVALRCDPISGHVSLFWYQQALGQGPEFLTYFQNEAQLDKSGLPSDRFFAERPEGSVSTLKIQRTQQEDSAVYLCASSPTGGFGGYTFGSGTRLTVV.

The chain is built from TRBV18 and TRBJ1-2; D gene ambiguous. Germline-derived CDR1 and CDR2 are KGHSH and LQKENI. This CDR3 is built from 14 residues. The germline V and J ends were trimmed by 0 bases and 5 bases, with 10 bases remaining between them. CDR3 DNA sequence: TGTGCCAGCTCACCACCGAGCGGGTTTTATGGCTACACCTTC. This codes for CASSPPSGFYGYTF.

This chain connects TRBV5-4 to TRBJ2-1, with D perhaps matching TRBD2 (5 bases). The V end lost 4 bases, the J end lost 7 bases, and 9 bases lay between the germline ends. The CDR3 is 12 residues long. Looked up from germline, CDR1 is SGHNT and CDR2 is YYREEE (reference sequence). CDR3 nucleotides: TGTGCCAGCAGCATAACTAGGAATGAGCAGTTCTTC. It codes for CASSITRNEQFF. The full variable domain, with the rest looked up from reference TRBV5-4 and TRBJ2-1, is ETGVTQSPTHLIKTRGQQVTLRCSSQSGHNTVSWYQQALGQGPQFIFQYYREEENGRGNFPPRFSGLQFPNYSSELNVNALELDDSALYLCASSITRNEQFFGPGTRLTVL.

J is TRBJ1-5 and V is TRBV7-8, with 9 bases identical to TRBD1. The V and J ends lost 3 bases and 2 bases, in that order; junction bases with no gene match: 14. This CDR3 has 19 residues. Germline CDR1 reads SGHVS; CDR2 reads FQNEAQ. As DNA, the CDR3 is TGTGCCAGCAGCTTTAGGACAGGGGCCCCCCCAGGAGGCAATCAGCCCCAGCATTTT. Translated, it gives CASSFRTGAPPGGNQPQHF.

V usage is TRBV5-1 and J usage is TRBJ1-4; 8 positions match TRBD1. J lost 8 bases, V lost 0 bases, and 6 bases had no gene match. Germline values: CDR1 SGHRS, CDR2 YFSETQ. The CDR3 sequence is 15 residues long. The CDR3 sequence is CASSLAAGGPEKLFF. The CDR3 region has the DNA TGCGCCAGCAGCTTGGCCGCAGGGGGCCCGGAAAAACTGTTTTTT.

The chain is built from TRBV2 and TRBJ2-3; TRBD2 aligns across 9 bases. V lost 2 bases and J lost 4; bases outside the gene matches: 4. This CDR3 is 15 amino acids long. Germline V lookup: CDR1 SNHLY, CDR2 FYNNEI. The CDR3 loop is CASSERRGGSDTQYF. The CDR3 DNA sequence: TGTGCCAGCAGTGAAAGGCGGGGGGGATCAGATACGCAGTATTTT.

The chain links TRBV4-1 to TRBJ2-1; 9 positions match TRBD2. The CDR3 has 17 residues. Germline V lookup: CDR1 MGHRA, CDR2 YSYEKL. The V and J ends lost 0 bases and 4 bases, in that order; junction bases with no gene match: 7. Here the CDR3 DNA reads TGCGCCAGCAGCCAAGATATAGGGACTAGCCTATACAATGAGCAGTTCTTC. Protein sequence: CASSQDIGTSLYNEQFF.

The gene calls are TRBV12-5 and TRBJ2-1, with D unresolved. Germline V lookup: CDR1 LGHNT, CDR2 FRNRAP. CDR3 length: 16 residues. V was trimmed by 1 base and J by 2 bases, leaving 12 bases between them. The DNA of the CDR3 is TGTGCTAGTGGTTTGGCACGGAGCTTCCCCTACAATGAGCAGTTCTTC. Protein sequence: CASGLARSFPYNEQFF.

The V gene is TRBV28, the J gene TRBJ2-5; 16 bases align to TRBD2. The CDR3 loop spans 18 amino acids. Germline V gene data show CDR1 as MDHEN and CDR2 as SYDVKM. V trimming: 4 bases; J trimming: 5 bases; junction bases outside the gene matches: 10. The CDR3 here is CASSSWGLAGGSRETQYF. DNA of the CDR3: TGTGCCAGCAGTTCCTGGGGACTAGCGGGAGGGAGTAGGGAGACCCAGTACTTC.

The chain carries TRBV5-1 and TRBJ1-2, with TRBD1 matching over 9 bases. Per the germline V gene, CDR1 is SGHRS and CDR2 is YFSETQ. CDR3 size: 15 residues. Losses at the gene ends were 2 bases for V and 3 bases for J; bases not matched to a gene: 5. The CDR3: CASSLQGALDYGYTF. The DNA for the CDR3 is TGCGCCAGCAGCTTACAGGGGGCTCTTGACTATGGCTACACCTTC.

The rearrangement uses TRBV19 and TRBJ2-1; D is uncertain. The CDR3 totals 16 residues. CDR1 is LNHDA, CDR2 SQIVND, per germline (reference sequence). Trimming shortened V by 1 base and J by 0 bases, and 10 bases separated the two germline ends. CDR3 nucleotides: TGTGCCAGTAGTATAGGCTACCCTAGCTCCTACAATGAGCAGTTCTTC. Encoded protein: CASSIGYPSSYNEQFF.

The CDR3 DNA follows: TGTGCCAGCTCACCACTAGGAGTTGCGGGGAGCACAGATACGCAGTATTTT. Translation gives CASSPLGVAGSTDTQYF. The chain has TRBV18 and TRBJ2-3, with a possible D match to TRBD2 (6 bases). V was clipped by 1 base and J by 0 bases, with 14 bases between them. The length of the CDR3 is 17 residues. CDR1 KGHSH and CDR2 LQKENI come from the germline V gene.

CDR3 coding DNA: TGTGCCAGCAGCGTATTGGGGACAGGGACAAACACCGGGGAGCTGTTTTTT. Translated, it gives CASSVLGTGTNTGELFF. The chain links TRBV9 to TRBJ2-2; 9 nucleotides line up with TRBD1. CDR1 and CDR2 from the germline V gene are SGDLS and YYNGEE. CDR3 length: 17 residues. Germline trimming cut 1 base from V and 2 bases from J; bases unmatched to any gene: 6.

This CDR3 reads CASSPRGVENIQYF. CDR3 DNA sequence: TGTGCCAGCTCACCGCGGGGTGTTGAAAACATTCAGTACTTC. This chain uses TRBV18 with TRBJ2-4; D perhaps matches TRBD2 (6 bases). CDR1 and CDR2 from the germline V gene are KGHSH and LQKENI. The CDR3 has 14 amino acids. The germline V and J ends were trimmed by 3 bases and 5 bases, with 11 bases remaining between them.

This chain joins TRBV7-9 and TRBJ2-1, with 9 bases matching TRBD2. The CDR3 has 17 residues. V lost 5 bases, J lost 5 bases, and 13 bases stayed unmatched. The germline gives CDR1 SEHNR, CDR2 FQNEAQ (reference sequence). The chain's CDR3 is CASSTGRLAGDDNEQFF. In nucleotides, the CDR3 is TGTGCCAGCAGCACCGGTCGATTAGCGGGGGATGACAATGAGCAGTTCTTC.

This chain uses TRBV30 with TRBJ1-1; D not certain. Germline values: CDR1 GTSNPN, CDR2 SVGIG (reference sequence). The CDR3 totals 13 residues. V lost 6 bases to trimming and J lost 1 base, with 12 bases between them. CDR3 in amino acids: CACQVITNTEAFF. DNA for the CDR3: TGTGCCTGTCAGGTTATTACGAACACTGAAGCTTTCTTT.

The gene calls are TRBV7-9 and TRBJ2-1, with 11 positions matching TRBD2. V shed 4 bases, J shed 8 bases, and the junction held 7 bases outside the gene matches. Germline CDR1 reads SEHNR; CDR2 reads FQNEAQ (reference sequence). The CDR3 has 15 amino acids. The CDR3 DNA reads as TGTGCCAGCAGCTCGGGACTAGCGGACAAGGATGAGCAGTTCTTC. Protein sequence: CASSSGLADKDEQFF. Looking up the rest from reference TRBV7-9 and TRBJ2-1 gives the full variable domain: DTGVSQNPRHKITKRGQNVTFRCDPISEHNRLYWYRQTLGQGPEFLTYFQNEAQLEKSRLLSDRFSAERPKGSFSTLEIQRTEQGDSAMYLCASSSGLADKDEQFFGPGTRLTVL.